The 6 T cell receptor beta chains below all came from one sample that was sequenced in a study of CD8 T cell repertoires and HIV-1 epitope variants. No antigen has been assigned to these receptors. Clones were sequenced by immunoSEQ multiplex PCR, and TCRdb holds only the in-frame ones, with some missing. The sample shows about 5,100 clones, around 70% of them seen only once. The sample comprised cultured CD8+ T cells derived from PBMCs. Every receptor here comes from a male donor with HIV.

V is TRBV29-1 and J is TRBJ1-2; 8 bases line up with TRBD1. Trimming took 3 bases from V and 4 from J; bases not matched to a gene: 4. The CDR3 loop spans 13 amino acids. Germline CDR1 is SQVTM and CDR2 is ANQGSEA. The CDR3: CSVDGQGIYGYTF. The CDR3 DNA reads as TGCAGCGTTGATGGACAGGGAATCTATGGCTACACCTTC.

V and J are TRBV14 and TRBJ2-5; D is undetermined. This CDR3 comprises 17 residues. CDR1 is SGHDN and CDR2 is FVKESK in the germline V gene. V was trimmed by 2 bases and J by 4 bases, leaving 20 bases between them. The CDR3 nucleotides are TGTGCCAGCAGCCAACCAACGAGACTTTGGGCCAGAGAGACCCAGTACTTC. Residues: CASSQPTRLWARETQYF.

The J gene is TRBJ1-4, the V gene TRBV28; a weak D match, TRBD1 (6 bases). This CDR3 region has 15 residues. V was clipped by 0 bases and J by 10 bases, with 15 bases between them. CDR1 and CDR2 from the germline V gene are MDHEN and SYDVKM. The CDR3 coding sequence is TGTGCCAGCAGTTTATGGGGGGCCCCCTCGACAAAACTGTTTTTT. Protein sequence: CASSLWGAPSTKLFF.

The sample holds a few counts of this clone. The chain joins TRBV19 to TRBJ1-5; no firm D call. The CDR3 loop spans 15 amino acids. The germline V gene has CDR1 LNHDA and CDR2 SQIVND (reference sequence). The V end was cut by 5 bases, the J end by 2 bases, with 13 bases between. The CDR3 nucleotides read TGTGCCAGTAGTGTCGGGGAATGGGGCAATCAGCCCCAGCATTTT. Its translation is CASSVGEWGNQPQHF.

This chain joins TRBV5-6 and TRBJ1-2, with TRBD1 identical over 8 bases. Germline loops: CDR1 SGHDT, CDR2 YYEEEE. The junction had 12 bases not matched to a gene; V was cut back by 5 bases and J by 9 bases. The CDR3 is 14 residues long. The DNA of the CDR3 is TGTGCCAGCAGTATCCCCCAGGGGGCCGGGAGCTACACCTTC. Its translation is CASSIPQGAGSYTF.

Here the CDR3 reads CASSIGTGPQETQYF. The CDR3 DNA reads as TGTGCCAGTAGTATAGGGACAGGGCCGCAAGAGACCCAGTACTTC. The V and J genes are TRBV19 and TRBJ2-5; the match to TRBD1 covers 8 bases. Looked up from germline, CDR1 is LNHDA and CDR2 is SQIVND (reference sequence). The CDR3 is 15 amino acids. Trimming at V came to 1 base and at J to 2 bases, leaving 3 bases not matched to a gene.